The TCR beta chain under discussion was sequenced for a study of blood T cell repertoires in COVID-19. The overall study: Material from acute and convalescent COVID-19 was sourced from the United States, Italy and Spain.

V lost 3 bases, J lost 3 bases, and 6 bases stayed unmatched. Germline values: CDR1 SGHTA, CDR2 FQGNSA. The CDR3 covers 15 residues. Using immunoSEQ multiplex PCR, the repertoire was profiled, and TCRdb retains in-frame clones only, with some absent. Of about 140,000 clones in the sample, 84% were seen once. The genes are TRBV7-2 and TRBJ2-7; TRBD1 agrees at 9 bases. This TCR was sampled from a man aged 55 to 70 with active or convalescent COVID-19. Sequenced material: peripheral blood. The CDR3 here is CASSFSSTGGYEQYF. The CDR3 region has the DNA TGTGCCAGCAGCTTCTCCTCGACAGGGGGCTACGAGCAGTACTTC. Combining the CDR3 with reference TRBV7-2 and TRBJ2-7 gives the whole variable domain GAGVSQSPSNKVTEKGKDVELRCDPISGHTALYWYRQSLGQGLEFLIYFQGNSAPDKSGLPSDRFSAERTGGSVSTLTIQRTQQEDSAVYLCASSFSSTGGYEQYFGPGTRLTVT.